Many counts were recorded for the clone carrying this TCR beta chain. TCR beta CDR3 regions were amplified from RNA transcripts. The HTBI primer set served for first-round RT-PCR of the TCR CDR3. MiXCR was run by TCRdb on the multiplex PCR reads, yielding one entry per CDR3 protein. The data contain some 530,000 distinct CDR3 sequences, 20% to 25% of them singletons. The data originate from a study of T cells in Graves' hyperthyroidism and ophthalmopathy. A patient was excluded if there was uncontrolled infection, other autoimmune disease, pregnancy or lactation. Approximately 9.3 ml of fresh peripheral blood supplied the PBMCs. The germline V and J ends were trimmed by 1 base and 4 bases, with 13 bases remaining between them. The CDR3 runs 15 residues. Germline V lookup: CDR1 LGHDT, CDR2 YNNKEL (reference sequence).

The receptor was isolated from a woman in her 70s with Graves' ophthalmopathy. What was sequenced was blood. V gene TRBV3-1 combines with J gene TRBJ1-2; D uncertain. CDR3 coding DNA: TGTGCCAGCAGCCAAGGCCGGGCCGGACTCTATGGCTACACCTTC. It yields the protein CASSQGRAGLYGYTF.